This is a list of T cell receptor beta chains from one sample in a study of cytomegalovirus exposure and HLA in healthy donors. The table came from immunoSEQ multiplex PCR; TCRdb's copy has only in-frame clones and leaves some out. The sample consists of tens of thousands of clones, approximately 83% of them appearing once. Sample: PBMCs. All receptors come from a female donor in good health and CMV-seronegative. Both conserved end residues are trimmed from each CDR3.

>TRBV10-1
ASSEYNSGTGNSADTQY
>TRBV5-1
ASTLLNPGQPGEKLF
>TRBV5-1
ASSLVSGTNTGELF
>TRBV2
ASSTKVNYGYT
>TRBV4-3
ASSRNIHLTGGGYGYT
>TRBV5-8
ASSLGTGVDQPQH
>TRBV6-1
ASSETGYGEQY
>TRBV25-1
ASHREGSYNEQF
>TRBV7-9
ASSPTGGGHLYGYT
>TRBV9
ASSVEGASEPQH
>TRBV19
ASSIKWQGINTEAF
>TRBV7-9
ASSRRGQENNEQF
>TRBV13
ASSLWLAGPSYNEQF
>TRBV19
ASSIELGLAGVDTQY
>TRBV9
ASSSSRGPGTEAF
>TRBV5-8
ASSLGSLSNYGYT
>TRBV28
ASILTGDYNEQF
>TRBV5-1
ASSSNGQGGKAF
>TRBV5-1
ASSLGPQGQGAKQY
>TRBV7-9
ASSFADSQETQY
>TRBV5-5
ASSLEGDGAYEQY
>TRBV4-3
ASSGRGSGYNSQETQY
>TRBV9
ASSVRDSLPQY
>TRBV6-5
ASARDGLRGTQY
>TRBV6-5
ASRPGLAFGHTQY
>TRBV30
AWSQTRTQADYEQY
>TRBV2
ASSEEAPRGNTEAF
>TRBV28
ASSLSGTGNMYGYT
>TRBV7-8
ASSLAGRGQGYT
>TRBV5-1
ASSRPQGDNEQF
>TRBV19
ASTPTGGTEAF
>TRBV19
ASSIEGDGYGYT
>TRBV27
ASSHGQAVYNEQF
>TRBV23-1
ASRGLMFAKNSQY
>TRBV5-6
ASSFRGGQMNTEAF
>TRBV5-8
ASSLQAGTDEQY
>TRBV2
ASRQTQGSYEQY
>TRBV10-2
ASQSQHRGNSGNTIY
>TRBV5-1
ASRPRTSVSYNEQF
>TRBV4-3
ASSQFRGYEQY
>TRBV2
ASSEEGHFWLQEAF
>TRBV6-6
ASTGTLAGVNEQF
>TRBV30
AWSQRTGKALNAGELF
>TRBV29-1
SGRGRQSAPA
>TRBV6-6
ASSSTSGGATDTQY
>TRBV5-1
ASSLDRGEQY
>TRBV4-1
ASSLGTGGVFRETQY